The next 2 T cell receptor beta chains were all read from a single sample in a study of blood T cell repertoires in COVID-19. Method: immunoSEQ multiplex PCR; TCRdb's copy keeps in-frame clones and lacks some. The data hold a few hundred thousand clones, with 82% observed a single time. Input material: peripheral blood. The receptors come from a woman aged 18-29 years with acute or convalescent COVID-19.

This sequence joins TRBV15 and TRBJ2-7, with D tentatively TRBD2 (5 bases). The ends were cut back, 2 bases at V and 3 bases at J, with 11 bases in the middle. Per germline, CDR1 LNHNV and CDR2 YYDKDF (reference sequence). The CDR3 loop spans 14 amino acids. The CDR3 DNA follows: TGTGCCACCAGCAGACAGACGGGATACTACGAGCAGTACTTC. Amino acid sequence: CATSRQTGYYEQYF.

This clone was recorded once. The chain employs TRBV5-1 and TRBJ2-7; D perhaps matches TRBD1 (6 bases). The ends were cut back, 3 bases at V and 4 bases at J, with 23 bases in the middle. CDR3 size: 17 residues. Per the germline V gene, CDR1 is SGHRS and CDR2 is YFSETQ. CDR3: CASSSDADSVWAYEQYF. CDR3 coding DNA: TGCGCCAGCAGCTCGGACGCGGACAGCGTATGGGCATACGAGCAGTACTTC.